This T cell receptor beta chain appears in the sequencing data of a study of blood T cells in healthy people across ages. Study-wide points: Roughly linear age-related decline in beta diversity appeared, significant by age about 40. Donors of long life had a larger count of naive CD4+ cells and greater diversity than aged donors.

This clonotype appeared a few times. The antigen remains undetermined. Sample-barcoded 5' priming and a J-beta primer mix drove a second PCR of about 6 to 12 cycles. TCRdb reanalysed the 5' RACE reads using MiXCR and keeps one entry per CDR3 protein. Of about 830,000 distinct CDR3 sequences in the sample, roughly 60% are singletons; the top ten hold 25% to 30%. Trimming left V 2 bases short and J 1 base short, with 10 bases between. Germline V lookup: CDR1 SGDLS, CDR2 YYNGEE. The CDR3 is 14 amino acids. Whenever a sample was processed, at least 7 million PBMCs were isolated. The source is a man aged 30 to 39 in good health. The sequencing sample was made of blood. This sequence joins TRBV9 and TRBJ2-7; no clear D. This chain's CDR3 is CASSVSQLSYEQYF. DNA of the CDR3: TGTGCCAGCAGCGTTAGCCAACTTTCCTACGAGCAGTACTTC.